This T cell receptor (beta chain) was retrieved from a study of cytomegalovirus exposure and HLA in healthy donors (dated by TCRdb to between 2016 and 2019). Context from the whole study: A later analysis indicated that the 120 or so validation repertoires were generated on the platform also employed for the approximately 700 repertoires of the first cohort. The aim of the study was to test whether cataloging public T cell receptors could identify signatures of past pathogen exposure. Along with the approximately 620-subject first cohort, a separate validation cohort of over a hundred different subjects was used. To predict cytomegalovirus infection status, the study combined high-throughput TCR immunosequencing, statistical association of individual TCRs with disease status, and machine learning. Summary of the overall study and its limitations: In vitro tests confirmed that a few of the cytomegalovirus-associated TCR beta chains recognize cytomegalovirus antigens. Across donors, most TCR sequences were observed very rarely, whereas some public TCRs were present in many individuals. The authors suggested that the approach could potentially be extended to other disease states and immunological phenotypes. A later analysis lacked HLA typing for the validation cohort, so it scored co-occurrence in that cohort across all 110 or so repertoires. A later analysis found that TCRs clustered in the first cohort also tended to co-occur in the 100 to 150 validation repertoires, with approximately 93% of cluster scores above 0. In the study, 164 TCR beta chains were listed as associated with cytomegalovirus. The classifier was reported to diagnose cytomegalovirus status with high specificity and sensitivity in both the original and validation cohorts.

The donors belonged to the validation cohort of around 110 subjects, which was separate from the approximately 700-subject first cohort. The library was built by means of the immunoSEQ multiplex PCR assay. The authors processed their data as follows. A statistical classification framework was built for diagnosing cytomegalovirus status from the catalog of TCR beta chain sequences. In its TCRdb copy, this immuneACCESS table keeps in-frame sequences only and misses some clones. Where compared with another copy, unresolved V genes explain less than half of these, and the others have no known cause. The V and J calls and clone size come from that table; D and trimming were worked out from the DNA. Within this sample are about 150,000 clones, with just under 85% of them counted one time only. The top ten hold about 32% of the sample. A few counts support this clone. Its antigen specificity is not known. No base qualities exist here, and no much larger clone lies one base off it.

This clonotype was obtained from a man younger than 40 in good health and CMV-seropositive. What was sequenced was PBMCs.

For the CDR3, the sequence is CASASGRLISYNEQFF. The DNA sequence follows: TGTGCCAGCGCTAGCGGGAGGCTGATATCCTACAATGAGCAGTTCTTC. Recombination connected TRBV2 to TRBJ2-1, and TRBD2 aligns with 11 junction nucleotides. Germline trimming: 8 bases from V, 1 base from J; junction bases outside gene matches: 7. The CDR3 goes from the cysteine to the phenylalanine over 16 residues. Just CDR3 DNA is preserved here, 48 bases in frame from base 1. The germline V gene yields SNHLY for CDR1 and FYNNEI for CDR2.